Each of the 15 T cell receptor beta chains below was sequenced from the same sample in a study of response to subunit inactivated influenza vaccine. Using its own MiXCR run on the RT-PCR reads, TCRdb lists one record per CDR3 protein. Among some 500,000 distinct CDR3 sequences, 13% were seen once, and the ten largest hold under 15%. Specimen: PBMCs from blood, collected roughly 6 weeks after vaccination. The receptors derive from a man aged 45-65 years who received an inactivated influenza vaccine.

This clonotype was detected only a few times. As DNA, the CDR3 is TGCGCCAGCAGCTTGAGCAGGGCCTTGGACATTCAGTACTTC. Its protein product is CASSLSRALDIQYF. This sequence joins TRBV5-1 and TRBJ2-4; D might be TRBD1 (5 bases). V lost 1 base and J 8 bases, leaving 13 bases between the germline ends. The CDR3 consists of 14 residues. Looked up from germline, CDR1 is SGHRS and CDR2 is YFSETQ.

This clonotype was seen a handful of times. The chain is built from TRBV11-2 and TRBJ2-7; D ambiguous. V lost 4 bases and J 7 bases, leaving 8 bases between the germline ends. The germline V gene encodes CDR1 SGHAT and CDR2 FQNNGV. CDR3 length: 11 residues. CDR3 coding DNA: TGTGCCAGCAGCTCCCCTCGGGAGCAGTACTTC. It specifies CASSSPREQYF. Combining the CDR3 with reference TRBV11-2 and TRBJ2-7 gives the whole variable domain EAGVAQSPRYKIIEKRQSVAFWCNPISGHATLYWYQQILGQGPKLLIQFQNNGVVDDSQLPKDRFSAERLKGVDSTLKIQPAKLEDSAVYLCASSSPREQYFGPGTRLTVT.

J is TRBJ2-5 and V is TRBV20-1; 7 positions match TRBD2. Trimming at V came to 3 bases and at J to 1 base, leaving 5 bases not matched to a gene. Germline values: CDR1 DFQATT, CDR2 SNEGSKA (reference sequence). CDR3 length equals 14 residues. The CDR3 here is CSASGGTRQETQYF. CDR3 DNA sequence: TGCAGTGCTAGCGGGGGGACCCGCCAAGAGACCCAGTACTTC.

The CDR3 DNA is TGTGCCAGCAGCTTTCCTAGCGGGAGGGTCAGCGATACGCAGTATTTT. It specifies CASSFPSGRVSDTQYF. The J gene is TRBJ2-3, the V gene TRBV13; 12 nucleotides line up with TRBD2. The length of the CDR3 is 16 residues. The J segment lost 6 bases and the V segment lost 3 bases, leaving 7 bases of the junction unmatched. Per the germline V gene, CDR1 is PRHDT and CDR2 is FYEKMQ (reference sequence).

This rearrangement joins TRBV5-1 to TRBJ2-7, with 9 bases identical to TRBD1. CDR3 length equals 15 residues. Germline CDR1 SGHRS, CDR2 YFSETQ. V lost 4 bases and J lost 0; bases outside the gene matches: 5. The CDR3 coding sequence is TGCGCCAGCAGCCCGACAGGGGGGAACTCCTACGAGCAGTACTTC. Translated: CASSPTGGNSYEQYF.

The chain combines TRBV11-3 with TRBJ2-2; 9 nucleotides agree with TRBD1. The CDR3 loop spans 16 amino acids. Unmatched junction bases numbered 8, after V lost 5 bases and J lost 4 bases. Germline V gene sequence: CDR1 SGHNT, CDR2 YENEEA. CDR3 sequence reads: CASSNRDRAGTGELFF. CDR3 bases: TGTGCCAGCAGCAACCGGGACAGGGCCGGCACCGGGGAGCTGTTTTTT.

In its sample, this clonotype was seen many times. The CDR3 coding sequence is TGTGCCAGCAGTTTGGACGTGAACACTGAAGCTTTCTTT. Its protein product is CASSLDVNTEAFF. This chain uses TRBV6-5 with TRBJ1-1, with D unresolved. Trimming took off 4 bases at V and 0 bases at J, with 6 bases between the two ends. The CDR3 totals 13 residues. The germline gives CDR1 MNHEY, CDR2 SVGAGI.

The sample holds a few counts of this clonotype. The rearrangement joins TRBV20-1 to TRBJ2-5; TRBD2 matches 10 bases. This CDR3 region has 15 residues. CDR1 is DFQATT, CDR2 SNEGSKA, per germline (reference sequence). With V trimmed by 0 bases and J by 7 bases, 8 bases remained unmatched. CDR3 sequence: CSARDFLAGVATQYF. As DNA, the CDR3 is TGCAGTGCTAGAGATTTTCTAGCGGGAGTTGCGACCCAGTACTTC.

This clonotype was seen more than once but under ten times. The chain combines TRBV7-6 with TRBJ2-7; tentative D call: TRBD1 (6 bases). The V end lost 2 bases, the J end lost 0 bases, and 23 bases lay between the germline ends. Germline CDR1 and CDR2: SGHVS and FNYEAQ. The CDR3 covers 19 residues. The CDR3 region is CASSLLKPSKGVNSYEQYF. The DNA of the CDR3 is TGTGCCAGCAGCTTACTTAAGCCTTCGAAGGGGGTGAACTCCTACGAGCAGTACTTC.

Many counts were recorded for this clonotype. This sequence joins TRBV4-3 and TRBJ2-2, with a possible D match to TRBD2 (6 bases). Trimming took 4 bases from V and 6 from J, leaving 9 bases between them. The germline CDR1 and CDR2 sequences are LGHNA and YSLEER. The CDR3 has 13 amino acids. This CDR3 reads CASSPDYPGELFF. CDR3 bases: TGCGCCAGCAGCCCGGACTATCCCGGGGAGCTGTTTTTT.

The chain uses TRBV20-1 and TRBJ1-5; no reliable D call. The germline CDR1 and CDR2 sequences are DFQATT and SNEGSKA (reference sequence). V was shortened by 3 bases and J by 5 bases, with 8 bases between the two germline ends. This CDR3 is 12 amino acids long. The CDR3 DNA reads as TGCAGTGCTAGTCGGAAGGATCAGCCCCAGCATTTT. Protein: CSASRKDQPQHF.

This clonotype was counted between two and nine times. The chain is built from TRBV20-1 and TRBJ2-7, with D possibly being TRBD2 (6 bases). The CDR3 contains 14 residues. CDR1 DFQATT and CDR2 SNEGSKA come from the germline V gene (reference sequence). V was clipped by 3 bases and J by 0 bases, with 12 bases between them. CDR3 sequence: CSASGRFSSYEQYF. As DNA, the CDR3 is TGCAGTGCTAGCGGGAGATTTAGCTCCTACGAGCAGTACTTC.

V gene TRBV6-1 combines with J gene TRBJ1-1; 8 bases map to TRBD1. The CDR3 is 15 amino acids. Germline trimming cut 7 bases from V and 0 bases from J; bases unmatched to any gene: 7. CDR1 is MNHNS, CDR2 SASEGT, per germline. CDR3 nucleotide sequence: TGTGCCAGCAAAGCAGACAGGGGAATGAACACTGAAGCTTTCTTT. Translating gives CASKADRGMNTEAFF.

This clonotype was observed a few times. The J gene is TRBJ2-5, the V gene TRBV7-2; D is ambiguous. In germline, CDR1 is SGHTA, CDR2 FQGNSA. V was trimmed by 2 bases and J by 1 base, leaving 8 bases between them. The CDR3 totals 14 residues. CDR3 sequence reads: CASSLQAVQETQYF. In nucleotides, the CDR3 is TGTGCCAGCAGCTTACAGGCAGTCCAAGAGACCCAGTACTTC.

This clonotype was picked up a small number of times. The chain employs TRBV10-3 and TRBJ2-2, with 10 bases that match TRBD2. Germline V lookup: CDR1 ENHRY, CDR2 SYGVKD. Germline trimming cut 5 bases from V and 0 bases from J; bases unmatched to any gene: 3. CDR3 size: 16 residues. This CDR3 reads CAISYSGGPNTGELFF. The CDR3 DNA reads TGTGCCATCAGTTATAGCGGGGGGCCGAACACCGGGGAGCTGTTTTTT.